This T cell receptor beta chain was sequenced during a study of T cell responses to AZD1222 COVID-19 vaccine. Findings and caveats of the study: Close to half of all spike-specific TCRs reportedly target regions of the variants that are unmutated. White British ancestry dominated among donors, who included more females, and clonal diversity was possibly underestimated.

Measured with immunoSEQ multiplex PCR; TCRdb has only the in-frame clones, and not every one. The sample lists some 110,000 clones; around 90% were seen once. As for this clone: Its antigen is unidentified.

Pooling of second doses given at about 4 or about 12 weeks was done. Germline V gene data show CDR1 as SGHAT and CDR2 as FQNNGV. V was pared by 0 bases and J by 8 bases, with 13 bases between. The CDR3 loop spans 14 amino acids. This clonotype was sampled from an adult who received the AZD1222 COVID-19 vaccine. The genes are TRBV11-2 and TRBJ1-2; TRBD1 is a possible D gene (5 bases). Sample: peripheral blood, taken 28 days after the second AZD1222 dose. Here the CDR3 reads CASSLDGRVGGYTF. CDR3 sequence (DNA): TGTGCCAGCAGCTTAGATGGCAGGGTCGGGGGCTACACCTTC.